The 27 T cell receptor beta chains below come from one sample, sequenced in a study of control samples from healthy donors and cancer patients. Sequencing was performed with immunoSEQ multiplex PCR; in TCRdb, only in-frame clones are kept and a portion is missing. This sample carries approximately 190,000 clones, with 2.2% going to the ten biggest clones. Sequencing was done on a sample of blood. The origin of the receptors is a woman aged 30 to 39 in good health.

The chain uses TRBV7-2 and TRBJ1-4; possible D gene TRBD1, 5 bases. Germline lookup yields CDR1 SGHTA and CDR2 FQGNSA. The CDR3 totals 14 residues. V gave up 5 bases and J gave up 4 bases, with 11 bases separating them. CDR3 loop: CASSPDSDNEKLFF. DNA for the CDR3: TGTGCCAGCAGCCCTGACAGCGATAATGAAAAACTGTTTTTT.

The CDR3 DNA follows: TGTGCCAGCTCACCCCAGGAAGGGACAGGGTATCAGCCCCAGCATTTT. Protein: CASSPQEGTGYQPQHF. The chain uses TRBV18 and TRBJ1-5; 9 bases are shared with TRBD1. Unmatched junction bases numbered 8, after V lost 3 bases and J lost 5 bases. Germline V CDR1 and CDR2: KGHSH, LQKENI. The CDR3 is made up of 16 amino acids.

The J gene is TRBJ1-5, the V gene TRBV6-1; D possibly corresponds to TRBD1 (5 bases). This CDR3 region has 15 residues. With 0 bases removed from V and 7 bases from J, the gap between germline ends came to 13 bases. The germline V gene has CDR1 MNHNS and CDR2 SASEGT. The chain's CDR3 is CASSEAPEGSQPQHF. In DNA form, the CDR3 reads TGTGCCAGCAGTGAAGCCCCGGAGGGGAGCCAGCCCCAGCATTTT.

The gene calls are TRBV11-2 and TRBJ1-4; the D gene is possibly TRBD1 (5 bases). V was cut by 7 bases and J by 10 bases, with 16 bases left in between. This CDR3 is 13 amino acids long. Germline V gene lookup returns CDR1 SGHAT and CDR2 FQNNGV. The CDR3 bases are TGTGCCAGCACCGGGACCGGTTGGGCAAAACTGTTTTTT. Translating gives CASTGTGWAKLFF.

This rearrangement joins TRBV7-8 to TRBJ2-7; 7 bases fit TRBD2. The CDR3 covers 15 residues. The germline V gene encodes CDR1 SGHVS and CDR2 FQNEAQ. Trimming at V came to 5 bases and at J to 0 bases, leaving 7 bases not matched to a gene. CDR3 DNA: TGTGCCAGCAGCCGTACAGCGGGGATCTCCTACGAGCAGTACTTC. It specifies CASSRTAGISYEQYF.

The chain couples TRBV12-5 to TRBJ2-7, with 7 bases fitting TRBD1. J gave up 6 bases and V 2 bases, and 13 bases lay outside the gene matches. The germline V gene has CDR1 LGHNT and CDR2 FRNRAP. The CDR3 loop spans 16 amino acids. The CDR3 reads CASGLKRGLNLGEQYF. CDR3 DNA sequence: TGTGCTAGTGGTTTGAAGAGGGGGCTAAATCTCGGCGAGCAGTACTTC.

The V and J genes are TRBV18 and TRBJ2-6; 10 bases are shared with TRBD1. The CDR3 is 19 amino acids. CDR1 and CDR2 from the germline V gene are KGHSH and LQKENI. The junction had 8 bases not matched to a gene; V was cut back by 3 bases and J by 0 bases. CDR3 DNA: TGTGCCAGCTCACCCTTGGGGACAGGGGTATCCTCTGGGGCCAACGTCCTGACTTTC. The encoded protein is CASSPLGTGVSSGANVLTF. Full variable domain (remainder filled in from reference TRBV18 and TRBJ2-6): NAGVMQNPRHLVRRRGQEARLRCSPMKGHSHVYWYRQLPEEGLKFMVYLQKENIIDESGMPKERFSAEFPKEGPSILRIQQVVRGDSAAYFCASSPLGTGVSSGANVLTFGAGSRLTVL.

The chain combines TRBV6-5 with TRBJ1-1, with 7 bases matching TRBD1. V dropped 0 bases and J dropped 8; count of bases not matched to a gene: 12. Germline CDR1 is MNHEY and CDR2 is SVGAGI. The CDR3 loop spans 16 amino acids. CDR3 sequence reads: CASSYSKTGILREAFF. The DNA for the CDR3 is TGTGCCAGCAGTTACTCCAAGACAGGGATACTAAGAGAAGCTTTCTTT.

This rearrangement joins TRBV3-1 (or the pseudogene TRBV3-2) to TRBJ1-2; 9 bases line up with TRBD1. The CDR3 runs 15 residues. Trimming at V came to 0 bases and at J to 8 bases, leaving 7 bases not matched to a gene. In germline, CDR1 is LGHDT, CDR2 YNNKEL (reference sequence). The CDR3 region has the DNA TGTGCCAGCAGCCAAGACTCCGGGACAGGGTGGGGCTACACCTTC. This translates into CASSQDSGTGWGYTF.

CDR3 region: CASSFGSTYEQYF. The DNA for the CDR3 is TGCGCCAGCAGCTTTGGGTCAACCTACGAGCAGTACTTC. This sequence joins TRBV5-1 and TRBJ2-7, with D unresolved. The V end lost 2 bases, the J end lost 2 bases, and 8 bases lay between the germline ends. This CDR3 comprises 13 residues. Germline V gives CDR1 SGHRS, CDR2 YFSETQ.

The CDR3 is CAISESKGMDEQYF. The CDR3 DNA is TGTGCCATCAGTGAGTCTAAGGGAATGGACGAGCAGTACTTC. This chain connects TRBV10-3 to TRBJ2-7; D remains ambiguous. V was clipped by 0 bases and J by 5 bases, with 11 bases between them. This CDR3 region has 14 residues. Germline CDR1 is ENHRY and CDR2 is SYGVKD.

The CDR3 loop reads CSARTLGPNSPLHF. DNA for the CDR3: TGCAGCGCCCGTACTCTGGGGCCAAATTCACCCCTCCACTTT. The chain is built from TRBV29-1 and TRBJ1-6; a possible D gene is TRBD1 (5 bases). Germline V lookup: CDR1 SQVTM, CDR2 ANQGSEA. The CDR3 loop spans 14 amino acids. V shed 7 bases and J shed 7 bases, with 17 bases lying between them.

J is TRBJ2-7 and V is TRBV5-1; 8 positions agree with TRBD1. The V and J ends lost 0 bases and 6 bases, in that order; junction bases with no gene match: 5. CDR1 and CDR2 from the germline V gene are SGHRS and YFSETQ. This CDR3 is 14 amino acids long. CDR3 sequence reads: CASSLGAGGGEQYF. CDR3 coding DNA: TGCGCCAGCAGCTTGGGGGCAGGGGGCGGCGAGCAGTACTTC.

This sequence joins TRBV5-1 and TRBJ1-4, with D unclear. The germline V gene has CDR1 SGHRS and CDR2 YFSETQ. The CDR3 has 14 amino acids. With 4 bases removed from V and 0 bases from J, the gap between germline ends came to 7 bases. CDR3 sequence (DNA): TGCGCCAGCAGCGTGACAACAACTAATGAAAAACTGTTTTTT. This encodes CASSVTTTNEKLFF.

The chain joins TRBV4-2 to TRBJ1-1; no clear D gene. Germline loops: CDR1 LGHNA, CDR2 YNFKEQ. There are 16 residues in the CDR3. V dropped 3 bases and J dropped 0 bases, with 14 bases sitting between them. CDR3 amino acids: CASSHNPGLMNTEAFF. In DNA, the CDR3 is TGTGCCAGCAGCCATAATCCGGGTCTCATGAACACTGAAGCTTTCTTT.

The V gene is TRBV4-1, the J gene TRBJ1-4; D possibly corresponds to TRBD1 (5 bases). CDR3 length: 16 residues. The germline V gene encodes CDR1 MGHRA and CDR2 YSYEKL. With 0 bases removed from V and 0 bases from J, the gap between germline ends came to 8 bases. The CDR3 reads CASSQDRDATNEKLFF. DNA for the CDR3: TGCGCCAGCAGCCAAGACAGGGATGCAACTAATGAAAAACTGTTTTTT.

This rearrangement joins TRBV6-5 to TRBJ2-5; the match to TRBD2 covers 16 bases. From germline, CDR1 is MNHEY and CDR2 SVGAGI. The CDR3 extends over 15 amino acids. The J segment lost 2 bases and the V segment lost 6 bases, leaving 0 bases of the junction unmatched. This CDR3 is CASRGLAGGQETQYF. The CDR3 region has the DNA TGTGCCAGCAGGGGACTAGCGGGGGGGCAAGAGACCCAGTACTTC.

This rearrangement joins TRBV12-5 to TRBJ1-1; 8 positions match TRBD1. The junction had 10 bases not matched to a gene; V was cut back by 5 bases and J by 5 bases. The CDR3 has 15 amino acids. Germline CDR1 is LGHNT and CDR2 is FRNRAP. The CDR3 spells CASGPAGGAGTEAFF. Here the CDR3 DNA reads TGTGCTAGTGGTCCAGCAGGGGGCGCAGGAACTGAAGCTTTCTTT.

The chain carries TRBV19 and TRBJ2-1; 12 bases map to TRBD2. With 5 bases clipped from V and 9 bases from J, the junction kept 11 bases outside the gene matches. Germline CDR1 LNHDA, CDR2 SQIVND (reference sequence). The CDR3 runs 16 residues. CDR3 sequence reads: CASSVRLAGAGGEQFF. The CDR3 nucleotides read TGTGCCAGTAGTGTTAGACTAGCGGGGGCTGGGGGTGAGCAGTTCTTC.

The V and J genes are TRBV4-1 and TRBJ1-6; D is perhaps TRBD1 (6 bases). Per the germline V gene, CDR1 is MGHRA and CDR2 is YSYEKL. Trimming pared 0 bases from V and 11 bases from J, leaving 20 bases between. The CDR3 is made up of 17 amino acids. CDR3 in DNA: TGCGCCAGCAGCCAAGATGAATGGCGGCAGGGGCCCGCACCCCTCCACTTT. Residues: CASSQDEWRQGPAPLHF.

This chain links TRBV24-1 with TRBJ1-2; D uncertain. Trimming pared 6 bases from V and 5 bases from J, leaving 12 bases between. Germline V lookup: CDR1 KGHDR, CDR2 SFDVKD. The CDR3 has 13 residues. This chain's CDR3 is CATSQTEGYGYTF. Written as DNA, the CDR3 is TGTGCCACCAGTCAGACGGAGGGTTATGGCTACACCTTC.

The chain joins TRBV6-5 to TRBJ1-2; TRBD1 aligns across 12 bases. The CDR3 is 16 residues long. V was pared by 4 bases and J by 5 bases, with 8 bases of the junction left unmatched. Germline lookup yields CDR1 MNHEY and CDR2 SVGAGI. The CDR3 spells CASSSVGTGGGYGYTF. The CDR3 DNA reads as TGTGCCAGCAGTTCCGTAGGGACAGGGGGCGGGTATGGCTACACCTTC.

The V gene is TRBV2, the J gene TRBJ2-3, with D possibly called TRBD1 or TRBD2 (5 bases each). The CDR3 covers 17 residues. Trimming took off 4 bases at V and 1 base at J, with 18 bases between the two ends. Germline assignment: CDR1 SNHLY and CDR2 FYNNEI. CDR3 in amino acids: CASSVKLWDGGTDTQYF. DNA for the CDR3: TGTGCCAGCAGTGTGAAATTATGGGACGGCGGCACAGATACGCAGTATTTT.

J is TRBJ1-1 and V is TRBV28, with D perhaps TRBD1 (5 bases). There are 16 residues in the CDR3. The germline gives CDR1 MDHEN, CDR2 SYDVKM. Trimming took 4 bases from V and 4 from J, leaving 19 bases between them. This CDR3 reads CASSSLPGGEGTEAFF. CDR3 nucleotide sequence: TGTGCCAGCAGTTCGTTGCCCGGGGGAGAGGGCACTGAAGCTTTCTTT. Using reference TRBV28 and TRBJ1-1 for the parts outside the CDR3, the full variable domain is DVKVTQSSRYLVKRTGEKVFLECVQDMDHENMFWYRQDPGLGLRLIYFSYDVKMKEKGDIPEGYSVSREKKERFSLILESASTNQTSMYLCASSSLPGGEGTEAFFGQGTRLTVV.

The chain is built from TRBV4-1 and TRBJ1-4, with a possible D match to TRBD1 (6 bases). Germline lookup yields CDR1 MGHRA and CDR2 YSYEKL. CDR3 length: 14 residues. V lost 4 bases to trimming and J lost 5 bases, with 11 bases between them. The CDR3 region has the DNA TGCGCCAGCAGCCGGGGGGGGCAGAATGAAAAACTGTTTTTT. It codes for CASSRGGQNEKLFF.

This chain uses TRBV5-8 with TRBJ1-6; D might be TRBD1 (6 bases). Germline lookup yields CDR1 SGHTS and CDR2 YDEGEE. The V gene lost 2 bases and the J gene lost 11 bases, with 14 bases spanning the gap. The CDR3 consists of 14 residues. CDR3 protein: CASSFTGWQTPLHF. The CDR3 nucleotides are TGTGCCAGCAGCTTCACAGGGTGGCAAACACCCCTCCACTTT.

The gene calls are TRBV5-1 and TRBJ1-2; D not certain. Trimming took 5 bases from V and 8 from J, leaving 16 bases between them. The length of the CDR3 is 13 residues. Per the germline V gene, CDR1 is SGHRS and CDR2 is YFSETQ. The DNA of the CDR3 is TGCGCCAGCAGACTCCGGGCAGATGGGGGCTACACCTTC. Protein: CASRLRADGGYTF.